This TCR beta chain is drawn from a study of radiotherapy plus CTLA-4 blockade in lung cancer. The wider study: Of the patients, 18% showed objective responses and roughly 31% attained disease control.

General observations from the study: Clones derived from tumor TCRs expanded in blood after radiotherapy plus ipilimumab.

The repertoire was sequenced with immunoSEQ multiplex PCR; TCRdb's copy has only in-frame clones and lacks some. Of about 49,000 clones in the sample, 73% are singletons; the top ten hold 3.5%. Germline lookup yields CDR1 MDHEN and CDR2 SYDVKM. CDR3 length equals 12 residues. Trimming took off 6 bases at V and 2 bases at J, with 5 bases between the two ends. With respect to this clone: Its matching antigen is unknown.

The clonotype was recovered from a human donor with non-small cell lung cancer who had a complete response to radiotherapy plus ipilimumab. Sequenced here: peripheral blood, sampled from a patient treated with radiotherapy plus ipilimumab. The V and J genes are TRBV28 and TRBJ2-4, with D hard to call. The CDR3: CASRETKNIQYF. The CDR3 DNA reads as TGTGCCAGCAGGGAGACCAAAAACATTCAGTACTTC.